Given below is one T cell receptor (beta chain) in context. The sample holds a few counts of this clonotype. Its antigen specificity is not known. This could be a read error, since a much larger clone is one nucleotide away. This specimen's time point label, per the study, means: newly diagnosed GD, antithyroid drugs for less than 3 months. RNA was extracted from PBMCs in TRIzol for both TCR sequencing and RNA sequencing. The diagnosis of Graves' disease followed American Thyroid Association guidelines. The patients came from an endocrinology department in Xi'an, China. From each patient, around 9 milliliters of peripheral blood was collected into an EDTA anticoagulant tube. PBMCs were isolated by Ficoll Paque Plus density gradient separation without further T cell sorting. An Agilent 2100 Bioanalyzer and agarose gel were used to check RNA quality, and a NanoDrop 2000 was used to measure RNA concentration.

Library prep was done by multiplex PCR. The data were produced on an Illumina HiSeq 4000. CDR3 regions were amplified by Arm-PCR with iRepertoire HTBI primers to construct TCR beta libraries. Before sequencing, the PCR products went through gel purification. On the study's bioinformatics: Across samples, 60 to 75 TRBV and 14 TRBJ segments were identified and used for gene usage analysis of CDR3 amino acid clonotypes. Filtered high-quality paired reads were merged into contigs using COPE and FqMerger. Contigs were aligned with BLAST to IMGT TRBV, TRBD and TRBJ reference genes, and CDR3 was defined per IMGT. Any clonotype with a frequency above 0.1% was classified as a highly expanded clone. Repertoire diversity was measured by Shannon entropy, and V-J evenness by the Gini coefficient. A clonotype found in more than one individual was treated as public. TCRdb reprocessing: public reads trimmed at Q25 with fastp, clones called with MiXCR, in-frame beta chains kept. Under each unique CDR3 protein, matching rows form one entry showing the most common genes and DNA. The V and J calls and clone size are TCRdb's, not the authors'. This sample is represented by a few hundred thousand distinct CDR3 sequences; around 19% of them were singletons. The top ten hold approximately 24% of the sample.

The sample comes from a study of regulatory T cells in long-lasting Graves disease (dated by TCRdb to the early 2020s). About the full investigation: Patients with newly diagnosed Graves' disease had been on antithyroid drugs for under 3 months. The study took place in China and was registered as a clinical trial. A total of some 33 samples were covered by TCR sequencing, comprising approximately 13 persistent and about 20 newly diagnosed Graves' disease patients. Peripheral blood TCR sequencing and RNA sequencing compared persistent Graves' disease patients with newly diagnosed Graves' disease patients. The study at large found these results: The authors acknowledged the small sample size as a limitation that may reduce accuracy. Preferential use of TRBV28, TRBJ1-2 and TRBJ2-5 was observed in persistent disease, whereas TRBV20-1 and TRBJ2-1 were favored in newly diagnosed disease. Sequencing and analysis were limited to the TCR beta chain. Persistent Graves' disease patients showed lower TCR Shannon entropy and fewer highly expanded clones than newly diagnosed patients, suggesting clonal expansion. Patients with persistent disease shared more public clonotypes (around 2,700) than newly diagnosed patients did (around 980). Only peripheral blood was studied, because thyroid tissue, the primary lesion, was inaccessible.

Based on the germline V gene, the CDR1 and CDR2 sequences are SGHVS and FQNEAQ. V drops 8 bases and J drops 7 bases, leaving 17 bases in between. From the cysteine through the phenylalanine, the CDR3 covers 13 amino acids. Kept here is only the CDR3 DNA, which spans 39 bases and is read in frame from base 1. The V gene is TRBV7-8 and the J gene is TRBJ1-1; a tentative D call is TRBD1 (5 bases match). Sequences were derived from peripheral blood mononuclear cells (PBMCs), sampled at new diagnosis, from a patient treated with antithyroid drugs. The receptor comes from a female donor with Graves disease. CDR3 reads: CASGSFQGGEAFF. The sequence in DNA is TGTGCCAGCGGCTCGTTTCAGGGAGGTGAAGCTTTCTTT.